The 12 T cell receptor beta chains below all came from one sample that was sequenced in a study of T cells in Graves' hyperthyroidism and ophthalmopathy. Amplification of TCR beta CDR3 regions was performed using RNA transcripts as template. First-round RT-PCR of the TCR CDR3 relied on the HTBI primer set. TCRdb reprocessed the multiplex PCR reads with MiXCR, giving one entry per CDR3 protein. The profile shows around 200,000 distinct CDR3 sequences, approximately 15% of them singletons. The sequenced sample consisted of blood. Receptors originate from a woman aged 50 to 60 with Graves' hyperthyroidism.

This clonotype was seen more than once but under ten times. V is TRBV11-3 and J is TRBJ1-3; D possibly corresponds to TRBD1 (5 bases). CDR1 and CDR2 (germline): SGHNT, YENEEA. V lost 4 bases, J lost 0 bases, and 7 bases lay in between. The CDR3 is 14 residues long. The CDR3 DNA reads as TGTGCCAGCAGCTGGGGCCCCTCTGGAAACACCATATATTTT. The encoded protein is CASSWGPSGNTIYF.

This clonotype was seen repeatedly, ten times or more. The chain is built from TRBV29-1 and TRBJ2-2; D may be TRBD1 (5 bases). V lost 8 bases and J 3 bases, leaving 13 bases between the germline ends. The CDR3 has 13 amino acids. In germline, CDR1 is SQVTM, CDR2 ANQGSEA. As DNA, the CDR3 is TGCAGCATGATTGAAGGGGACACCGGGGAGCTGTTTTTT. This translates into CSMIEGDTGELFF.

For the CDR3, the DNA is TGTGCCAGCAGCGTAGCTGTGCTTCCCGGGGAGCTGTTTTTT. It is translated as CASSVAVLPGELFF. The chain couples TRBV9 to TRBJ2-2; D remains ambiguous. V was pared by 0 bases and J by 6 bases, with 9 bases between. CDR3 size: 14 residues. Germline V gene data show CDR1 as SGDLS and CDR2 as YYNGEE.

Many counts were recorded for this clonotype. This CDR3 reads CASRTSTGLGTNEKLFF. CDR3 sequence (DNA): TGTGCCAGCAGAACCTCGACAGGGTTGGGGACTAATGAAAAACTGTTTTTT. The V gene is TRBV12-3 or TRBV12-4, the J gene TRBJ1-4; 7 bases agree with TRBD1. V trimming: 6 bases; J trimming: 2 bases; junction bases outside the gene matches: 12. There are 17 residues in the CDR3.

This clonotype appeared many times. The chain has TRBV6-2 or TRBV6-3 and TRBJ2-5; D gene uncertain. The germline gives CDR1 MNHEY, CDR2 SVGEGT. CDR3 size: 12 residues. Between the trimmed V and J ends, which lost 2 bases and 3 bases, there was a span of 4 bases. CDR3 in amino acids: CASSYVEETQYF. DNA for the CDR3: TGTGCCAGCAGTTACGTCGAAGAGACCCAGTACTTC.

This sequence joins TRBV28 and TRBJ1-1; D uncertain. The CDR3 is made up of 12 amino acids. Germline CDR1 is MDHEN and CDR2 is SYDVKM. Trimming removed 5 bases from V and 5 bases from J, with 9 bases in between. CDR3 region: CASSPVRTEAFF. The CDR3 DNA sequence: TGTGCCAGCAGTCCAGTAAGAACTGAAGCTTTCTTT. The full variable domain, its missing parts supplied by reference TRBV28 and TRBJ1-1, is DVKVTQSSRYLVKRTGEKVFLECVQDMDHENMFWYRQDPGLGLRLIYFSYDVKMKEKGDIPEGYSVSREKKERFSLILESASTNQTSMYLCASSPVRTEAFFGQGTRLTVV.

This clonotype was detected ten times or more. The genes are TRBV19 and TRBJ1-1, with no clear D. The germline V gene encodes CDR1 LNHDA and CDR2 SQIVND (reference sequence). The CDR3 loop spans 13 amino acids. V was cut by 2 bases and J by 5 bases, with 9 bases left in between. CDR3 coding DNA: TGTGCCAGTAGTATATTCAGGCAGACTGAAGCTTTCTTT. It yields the protein CASSIFRQTEAFF.

This clonotype was found many times. The V gene is TRBV9, the J gene TRBJ2-2; D may be TRBD1 (6 bases). CDR1 is SGDLS, CDR2 YYNGEE, per germline. The CDR3 is 14 amino acids. V lost 1 base to trimming and J lost 6 bases, with 10 bases between them. The CDR3 nucleotides are TGTGCCAGCAGCGTAAACAGGGAAGCCGGGGAGCTGTTTTTT. It encodes CASSVNREAGELFF.

This clonotype was seen ten or more times. The genes are TRBV2 and TRBJ2-1, with 10 nucleotides matching TRBD2. Germline trimming cut 2 bases from V and 4 bases from J; bases unmatched to any gene: 17. Germline-derived CDR1 and CDR2 are SNHLY and FYNNEI. The CDR3 is 20 amino acids. The CDR3 nucleotides read TGTGCCAGCAGTGAACTTCAGCGGGGGGGCCTCGAGGAGTCGTACAATGAGCAGTTCTTC. As protein: CASSELQRGGLEESYNEQFF. The entire variable domain, with the rest obtained from reference TRBV2 and TRBJ2-1, is as follows: EPEVTQTPSHQVTQMGQEVILRCVPISNHLYFYWYRQILGQKVEFLVSFYNNEISEKSEIFDDQFSVERPDGSNFTLKIRSTKLEDSAMYFCASSELQRGGLEESYNEQFFGPGTRLTVL.

This clonotype was observed many times. CDR3 sequence: CASTLGRSNTEAFF. The CDR3 nucleotides are TGTGCCAGCACTCTCGGTAGGTCGAACACTGAAGCTTTCTTT. The chain carries TRBV11-2 and TRBJ1-1; no definite D call. The CDR3 spans 14 residues. Germline lookup yields CDR1 SGHAT and CDR2 FQNNGV. The ends were cut back, 7 bases at V and 1 base at J, with 13 bases in the middle.

This clonotype has only a few counts. CDR3 bases: TGCAGTGCTGCTAGGGTTGGTTCCTACGAGCAGTACTTC. Amino acids: CSAARVGSYEQYF. This chain joins TRBV20-1 and TRBJ2-7; D unclear. V was trimmed by 5 bases and J by 1 base, leaving 12 bases between them. The CDR3 has 13 residues. From germline, CDR1 is DFQATT and CDR2 SNEGSKA (reference sequence).

V and J are TRBV11-2 and TRBJ2-1, with 9 bases lining up with TRBD2. Germline V CDR1 and CDR2: SGHAT, FQNNGV. With V trimmed by 4 bases and J by 6 bases, 7 bases remained unmatched. CDR3 length: 15 amino acids. The CDR3 region has the DNA TGTGCCAGCAGCTCTAGCGGGGCCTTCGGCAATGAGCAGTTCTTC. It is translated as CASSSSGAFGNEQFF.